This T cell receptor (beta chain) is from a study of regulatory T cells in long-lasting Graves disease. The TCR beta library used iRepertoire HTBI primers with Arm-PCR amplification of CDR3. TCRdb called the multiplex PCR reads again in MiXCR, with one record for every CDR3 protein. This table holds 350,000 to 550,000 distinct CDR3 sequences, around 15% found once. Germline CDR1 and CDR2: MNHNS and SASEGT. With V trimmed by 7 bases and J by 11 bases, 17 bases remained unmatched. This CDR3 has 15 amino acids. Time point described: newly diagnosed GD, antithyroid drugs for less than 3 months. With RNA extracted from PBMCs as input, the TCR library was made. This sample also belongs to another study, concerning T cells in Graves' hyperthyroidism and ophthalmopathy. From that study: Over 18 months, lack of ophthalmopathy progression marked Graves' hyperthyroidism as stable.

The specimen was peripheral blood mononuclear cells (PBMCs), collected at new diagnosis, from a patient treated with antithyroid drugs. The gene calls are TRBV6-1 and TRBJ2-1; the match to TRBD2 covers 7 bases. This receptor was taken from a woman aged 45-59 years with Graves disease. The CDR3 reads CASKQSGDLQLQQFF. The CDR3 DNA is TGTGCCAGCAAGCAAAGCGGGGATCTACAGTTACAGCAGTTCTTC.